One and the same sample provided the 2 T cell receptor beta chains below, sequenced in a study of blood T cell repertoires in COVID-19. The method was immunoSEQ multiplex PCR; TCRdb's version includes in-frame clones alone and lacks a portion of them. The sample carries about 280,000 clones, 90% recorded once. Source material: PBMCs or T cells enriched from blood (not recorded which). These receptors all come from a woman aged 18-29 years with acute COVID-19.

V usage is TRBV28 and J usage is TRBJ2-3, with 7 bases lining up with TRBD1. With 4 bases clipped from V and 3 bases from J, the junction kept 10 bases outside the gene matches. This CDR3 spans 16 amino acids. CDR1 and CDR2 from the germline V gene are MDHEN and SYDVKM. Written as DNA, the CDR3 is TGTGCCAGCAGTTGGCCCCAGGGGGAAGGGACAGATACGCAGTATTTT. As protein: CASSWPQGEGTDTQYF.

The chain joins TRBV7-2 to TRBJ1-2; 12 positions agree with TRBD1. The CDR3 loop spans 18 amino acids. The V gene's germline CDR1 is SGHTA and CDR2 FQGNSA. After removal of 5 bases from V and 0 bases from J, the junction contained 10 bases not matched to a gene. CDR3 residues: CASSRVRDRGHTNYGYTF. CDR3 coding DNA: TGTGCCAGCAGCCGGGTGAGGGACAGGGGGCACACTAACTATGGCTACACCTTC. The complete variable domain, with remaining parts taken from reference TRBV7-2 and TRBJ1-2, reads GAGVSQSPSNKVTEKGKDVELRCDPISGHTALYWYRQSLGQGLEFLIYFQGNSAPDKSGLPSDRFSAERTGGSVSTLTIQRTQQEDSAVYLCASSRVRDRGHTNYGYTFGSGTRLTVV.